This TCR beta chain originates from a study of cytomegalovirus exposure and HLA in healthy donors. Study details: Membership in the Caucasian-associated ancestry cluster was found for around four fifths of about 430 genotyped donors.

This PCR relied on a set of 60 Vbeta primers and 13 Jbeta primers. Data came from immunoSEQ multiplex PCR; TCRdb stores just in-frame clones and leaves some out. The table includes 100,000 to 150,000 clones, around 77% detected once. CDR3 length: 13 amino acids. Germline trimming cut 3 bases from V and 8 bases from J; bases unmatched to any gene: 7. Germline loops: CDR1 SGHRS, CDR2 YFSETQ. Study-level findings and limits: Researchers left out some V segments, among them TRBV6-2 and TRBV6-3, as indistinguishable. Associated with HLA alleles at 0.05 false discovery rate in a later analysis were around 15,000 TCR beta sequences.

The table lists this clone with a few counts. As yet, its antigen is unknown. J is TRBJ1-2 and V is TRBV5-1, with TRBD1 matching 7 bases. The sequenced sample consisted of PBMCs. The receptor was isolated from a male donor in good health and CMV-seropositive. As DNA, the CDR3 is TGCGCCAGCAGCTCGGCGACAGGGAACGGCTACACCTTC. It codes for CASSSATGNGYTF.